This T cell receptor (beta chain) was sequenced for a study of blood T cell repertoires in COVID-19. The CDR3 loop spans 18 amino acids. V gave up 5 bases and J gave up 2 bases; unmatched junction bases: 16. The germline V gene encodes CDR1 GTSNPN and CDR2 SVGIG (reference sequence). The protocol was immunoSEQ multiplex PCR, while the TCRdb copy is restricted to in-frame clones and leaves out a portion. This table holds 35,000 to 40,000 clones, 70% to 90% found once. The chain uses TRBV30 and TRBJ2-7, with 12 bases aligning to TRBD2. The sequence was obtained from a man aged 55 to 70 with COVID-19, enrolled during active disease. Sequenced material: peripheral blood. The CDR3 coding sequence is TGTGCCTGGGCTAGGGGGCTAGCGGGAGGGCCTGCTACCTACGAGCAGTACTTC. Its protein is CAWARGLAGGPATYEQYF. Drawing the rest from reference TRBV30 and TRBJ2-7, the complete variable domain is SQTIHQWPATLVQPVGSPLSLECTVEGTSNPNLYWYRQAAGRGLQLLFYSVGIGQISSEVPQNLSASRPQDRQFILSSKKLLLSDSGFYLCAWARGLAGGPATYEQYFGPGTRLTVT.